This T cell receptor beta chain was identified during a study of stem cell transplantation in POMP-related autoinflammatory disease. Findings and limits, study-wide: PRAID patients trended toward lower TRB diversity and higher clonality in all analyzed T-cell subsets. Unique TRB V-J gene pairings were limited in number in patients with PRAID.

Germline CDR1 and CDR2: SGHTA and FQGNSA. The V and J ends lost 1 base and 6 bases respectively, with 10 bases between them. The CDR3 is 13 amino acids. A note on this clone: Its target is not known.

Here immunoSEQ multiplex PCR was the method, and the copy in TCRdb shows in-frame clones only, minus some. The sample lists 68,000 or so clones, more than 75% occurring once. PRAID combined immunodeficiency and autoinflammation. This chain links TRBV7-2 with TRBJ2-7, with D unresolved. The material sequenced was CD4+ T cells from PBMCs, taken after stem cell transplantation. The sequence was obtained from a human patient with POMP-related autoinflammation and immune dysregulation (PRAID). Some T cells may trace back to the graft donor. DNA for the CDR3: TGTGCCAGCAGCTTAGTTGGCCTACGCGAGCAGTACTTC. Translating gives CASSLVGLREQYF.